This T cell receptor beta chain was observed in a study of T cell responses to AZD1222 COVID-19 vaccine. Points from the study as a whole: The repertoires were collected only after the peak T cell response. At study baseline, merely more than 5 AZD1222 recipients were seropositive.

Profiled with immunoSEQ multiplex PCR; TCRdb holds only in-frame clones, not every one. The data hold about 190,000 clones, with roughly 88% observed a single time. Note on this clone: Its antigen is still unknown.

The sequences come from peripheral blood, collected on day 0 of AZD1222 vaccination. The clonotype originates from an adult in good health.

CDR3 coding DNA: TGTGCCAGCAGCCCAGACCAGGGTAGGGGGGATGAAAAACTGTTTTTT. It translates to CASSPDQGRGDEKLFF. The chain couples TRBV7-8 to TRBJ1-4; perhaps TRBD1 as D (6 bases). Trimming removed 5 bases from V and 6 bases from J, with 19 bases in between. The CDR3 spans 16 residues. Per the germline V gene, CDR1 is SGHVS and CDR2 is FQNEAQ.